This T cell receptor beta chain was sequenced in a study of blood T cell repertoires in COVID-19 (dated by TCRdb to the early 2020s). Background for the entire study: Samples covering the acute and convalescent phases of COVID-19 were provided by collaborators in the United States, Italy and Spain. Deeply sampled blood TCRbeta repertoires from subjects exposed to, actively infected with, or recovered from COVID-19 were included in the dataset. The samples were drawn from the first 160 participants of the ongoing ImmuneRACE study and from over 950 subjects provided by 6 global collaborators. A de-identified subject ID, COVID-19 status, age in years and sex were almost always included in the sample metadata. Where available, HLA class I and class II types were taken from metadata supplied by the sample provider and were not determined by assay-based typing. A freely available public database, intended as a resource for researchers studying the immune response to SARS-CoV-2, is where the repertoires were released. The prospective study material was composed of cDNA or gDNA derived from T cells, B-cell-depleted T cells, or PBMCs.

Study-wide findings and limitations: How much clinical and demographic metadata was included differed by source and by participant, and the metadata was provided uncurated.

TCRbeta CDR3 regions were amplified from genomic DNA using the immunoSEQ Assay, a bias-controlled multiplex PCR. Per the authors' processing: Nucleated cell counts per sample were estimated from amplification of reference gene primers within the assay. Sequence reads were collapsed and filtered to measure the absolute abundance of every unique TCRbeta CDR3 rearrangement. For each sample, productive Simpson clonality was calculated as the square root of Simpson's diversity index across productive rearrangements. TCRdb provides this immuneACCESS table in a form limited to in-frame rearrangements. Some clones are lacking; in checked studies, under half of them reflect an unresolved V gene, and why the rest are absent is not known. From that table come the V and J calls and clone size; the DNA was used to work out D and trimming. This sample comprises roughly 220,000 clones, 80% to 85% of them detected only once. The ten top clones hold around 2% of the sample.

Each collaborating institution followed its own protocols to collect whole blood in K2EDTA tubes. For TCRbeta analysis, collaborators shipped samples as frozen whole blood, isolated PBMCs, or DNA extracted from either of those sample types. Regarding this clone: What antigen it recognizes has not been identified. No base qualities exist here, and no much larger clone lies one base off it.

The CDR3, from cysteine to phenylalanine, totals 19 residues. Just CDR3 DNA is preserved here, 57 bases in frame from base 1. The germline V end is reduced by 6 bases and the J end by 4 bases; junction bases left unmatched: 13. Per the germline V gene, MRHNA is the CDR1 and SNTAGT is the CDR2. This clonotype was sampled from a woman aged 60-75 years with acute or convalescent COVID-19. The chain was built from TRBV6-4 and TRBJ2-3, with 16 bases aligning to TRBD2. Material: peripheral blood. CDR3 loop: CASSPTAGTSGGAPDTQYF. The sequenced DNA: TGTGCCAGCAGCCCTACCGCCGGGACTAGCGGGGGGGCACCAGATACGCAGTATTTT.